This entry is about one TCR beta chain. Sequencing used immunoSEQ multiplex PCR; TCRdb keeps in-frame clones, though not all of them. The sample gives around 500,000 clones, roughly 85% of which show up once; approximately 3.4% is in the top ten. The CDR3 totals 15 residues. J lost 4 bases, V lost 2 bases, and 5 bases had no gene match. CDR1 SGHTA and CDR2 FQGTGA come from the germline V gene. This entry belongs to a study of blood T cell repertoires in COVID-19. At the level of the study: Samples taken during acute and convalescent COVID-19 were collected in the United States, Italy and Spain. The analysed material was cDNA or gDNA that came from T cells, B-cell-depleted T cells, or PBMCs.

The clonotype was recovered from a human donor in a cohort sampled during active COVID-19. The sequenced material came from peripheral blood. The chain uses TRBV7-3 and TRBJ2-1; TRBD1 matches at 7 bases. CDR3 coding DNA: TGTGCCAGCAGCTTACCGGGACAGAAATACAATGAGCAGTTCTTC. Amino acid sequence: CASSLPGQKYNEQFF.